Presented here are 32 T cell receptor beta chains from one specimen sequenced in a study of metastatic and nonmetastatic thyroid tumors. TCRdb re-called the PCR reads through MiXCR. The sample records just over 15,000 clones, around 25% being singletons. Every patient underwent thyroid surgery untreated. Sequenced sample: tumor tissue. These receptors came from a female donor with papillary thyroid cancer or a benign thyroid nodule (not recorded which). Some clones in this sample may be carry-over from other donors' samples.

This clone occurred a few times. CDR3: CASSLGGAERRRLETQYF. The CDR3 region has the DNA TGTGCCAGCAGCTTAGGAGGGGCGGAGCGGAGAAGGTTGGAGACCCAGTACTTC. The chain carries TRBV11-2 and TRBJ2-5, with D perhaps TRBD1 or TRBD2 (5 bases each). The ends were cut back, 1 base at V and 5 bases at J, with 23 bases in the middle. The CDR3 has 18 residues. Germline V CDR1 and CDR2: SGHAT, FQNNGV.

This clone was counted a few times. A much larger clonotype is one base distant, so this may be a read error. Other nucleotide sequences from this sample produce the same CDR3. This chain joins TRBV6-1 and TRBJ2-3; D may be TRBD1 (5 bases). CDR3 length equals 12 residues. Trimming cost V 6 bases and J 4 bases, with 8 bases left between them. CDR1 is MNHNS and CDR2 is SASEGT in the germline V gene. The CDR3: CASSPTADTQYF. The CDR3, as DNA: TGTGCCAGCAGCCCGACAGCAGATACGCAGTATTTT.

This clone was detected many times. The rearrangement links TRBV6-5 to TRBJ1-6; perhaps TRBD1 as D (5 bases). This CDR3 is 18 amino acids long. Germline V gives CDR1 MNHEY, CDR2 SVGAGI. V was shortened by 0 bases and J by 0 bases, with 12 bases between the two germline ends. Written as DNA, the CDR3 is TGTGCCAGCAGTTACTCAGCAGGGTACAGCTCCTATAATTCACCCCTCCACTTT. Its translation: CASSYSAGYSSYNSPLHF.

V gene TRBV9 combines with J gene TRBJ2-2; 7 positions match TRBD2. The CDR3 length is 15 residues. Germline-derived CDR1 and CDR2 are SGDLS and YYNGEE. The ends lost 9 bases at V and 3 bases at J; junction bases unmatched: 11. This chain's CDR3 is CAITAATSYTGELFF. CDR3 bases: TGTGCCATCACCGCCGCGACTAGCTACACCGGGGAGCTGTTTTTT.

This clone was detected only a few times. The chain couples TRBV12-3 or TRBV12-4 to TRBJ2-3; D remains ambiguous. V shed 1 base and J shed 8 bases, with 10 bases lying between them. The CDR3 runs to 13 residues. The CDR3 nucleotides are TGTGCCAGCAGTTTAGATCTCGGTGGTACGCAGTATTTT. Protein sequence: CASSLDLGGTQYF.

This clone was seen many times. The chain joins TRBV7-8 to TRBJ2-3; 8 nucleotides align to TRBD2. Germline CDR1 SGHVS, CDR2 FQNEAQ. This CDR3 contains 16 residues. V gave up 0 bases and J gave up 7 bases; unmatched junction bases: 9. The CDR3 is CASSLAGTGGVNTQYF. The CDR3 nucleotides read TGTGCCAGCAGCTTAGCCGGTACGGGAGGGGTGAATACGCAGTATTTT.

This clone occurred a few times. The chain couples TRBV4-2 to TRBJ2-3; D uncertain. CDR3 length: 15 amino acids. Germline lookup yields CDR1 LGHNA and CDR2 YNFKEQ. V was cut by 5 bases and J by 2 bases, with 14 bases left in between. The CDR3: CASSSGELLTDTQYF. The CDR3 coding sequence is TGTGCCAGCAGCTCGGGTGAGCTTCTCACAGATACGCAGTATTTT.

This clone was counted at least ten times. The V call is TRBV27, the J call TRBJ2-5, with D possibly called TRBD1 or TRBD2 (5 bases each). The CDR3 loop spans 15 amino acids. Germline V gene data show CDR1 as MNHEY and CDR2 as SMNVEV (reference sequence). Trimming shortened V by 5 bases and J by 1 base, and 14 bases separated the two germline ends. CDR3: CASSPTGTVQETQYF. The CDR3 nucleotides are TGTGCCAGCAGTCCTACCGGGACGGTCCAAGAGACCCAGTACTTC.

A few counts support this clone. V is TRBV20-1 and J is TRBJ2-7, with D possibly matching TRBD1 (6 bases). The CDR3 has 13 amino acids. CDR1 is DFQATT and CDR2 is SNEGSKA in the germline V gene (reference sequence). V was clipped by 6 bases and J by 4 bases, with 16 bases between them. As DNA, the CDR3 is TGCAGTGCGAATGTCCCGGGACATTACGAGCAGTACTTC. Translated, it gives CSANVPGHYEQYF.

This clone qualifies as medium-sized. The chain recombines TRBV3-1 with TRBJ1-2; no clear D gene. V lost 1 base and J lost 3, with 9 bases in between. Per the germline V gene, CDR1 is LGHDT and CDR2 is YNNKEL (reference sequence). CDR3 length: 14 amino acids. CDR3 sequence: CASSQGAADYGYTF. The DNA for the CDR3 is TGTGCCAGCAGCCAAGGGGCCGCGGACTATGGCTACACCTTC.

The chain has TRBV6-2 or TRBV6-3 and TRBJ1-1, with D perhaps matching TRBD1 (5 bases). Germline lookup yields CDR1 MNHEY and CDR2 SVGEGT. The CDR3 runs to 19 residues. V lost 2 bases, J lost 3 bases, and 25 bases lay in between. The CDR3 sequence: CASSYRSGYLIPAYTEAFF. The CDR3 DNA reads TGTGCCAGCAGTTACAGGTCAGGGTACCTCATCCCAGCCTACACTGAAGCTTTCTTT.

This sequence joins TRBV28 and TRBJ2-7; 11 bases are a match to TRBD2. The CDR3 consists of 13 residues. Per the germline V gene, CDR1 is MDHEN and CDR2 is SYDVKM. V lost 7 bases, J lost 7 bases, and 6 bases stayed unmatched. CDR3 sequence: CASKLAGAREQYF. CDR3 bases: TGTGCCAGCAAACTAGCGGGAGCTCGAGAGCAGTACTTC. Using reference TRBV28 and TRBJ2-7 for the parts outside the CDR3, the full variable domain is DVKVTQSSRYLVKRTGEKVFLECVQDMDHENMFWYRQDPGLGLRLIYFSYDVKMKEKGDIPEGYSVSREKKERFSLILESASTNQTSMYLCASKLAGAREQYFGPGTRLTVT.

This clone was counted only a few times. DNA for the CDR3: TGTGCCAGTAGCGCTACAGGGGGCGGGCAGCCCCAGCATTTT. As protein: CASSATGGGQPQHF. The chain is built from TRBV19 and TRBJ1-5; 9 bases agree with TRBD1. V was clipped by 6 bases and J by 7 bases; unmatched bases: 7. Germline assignment: CDR1 LNHDA and CDR2 SQIVND (reference sequence). The CDR3 consists of 14 residues.

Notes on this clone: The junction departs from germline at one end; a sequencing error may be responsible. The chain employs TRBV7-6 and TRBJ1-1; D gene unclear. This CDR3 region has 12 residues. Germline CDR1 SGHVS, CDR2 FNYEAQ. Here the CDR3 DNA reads TGTGCCTGCAGCTTAGGTACCGCTGAAGCTTTCTTT. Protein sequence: CACSLGTAEAFF.

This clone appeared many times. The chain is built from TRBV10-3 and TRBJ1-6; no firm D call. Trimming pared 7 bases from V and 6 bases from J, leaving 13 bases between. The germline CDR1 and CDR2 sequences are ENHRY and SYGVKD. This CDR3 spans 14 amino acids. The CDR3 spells CAIKHEGSNSPLHF. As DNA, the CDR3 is TGTGCCATCAAACACGAAGGGAGTAATTCACCCCTCCACTTT.

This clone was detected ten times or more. This CDR3 is CASSRTSESDTQYF. In DNA form, the CDR3 reads TGTGCCAGCAGCCGGACTAGCGAATCAGATACGCAGTATTTT. The V call is TRBV6-4, the J call TRBJ2-3; the match to TRBD2 covers 9 bases. V lost 6 bases, J lost 4 bases, and 5 bases stayed unmatched. Germline V gene sequence: CDR1 MRHNA, CDR2 SNTAGT. This CDR3 spans 14 amino acids.

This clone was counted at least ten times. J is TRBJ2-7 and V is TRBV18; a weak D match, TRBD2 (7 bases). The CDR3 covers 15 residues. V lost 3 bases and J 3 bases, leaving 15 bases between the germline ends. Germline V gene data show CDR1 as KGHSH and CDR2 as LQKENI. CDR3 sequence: CASSPFAGAGYEQYF. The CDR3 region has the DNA TGTGCCAGCTCACCGTTCGCGGGGGCAGGCTACGAGCAGTACTTC.

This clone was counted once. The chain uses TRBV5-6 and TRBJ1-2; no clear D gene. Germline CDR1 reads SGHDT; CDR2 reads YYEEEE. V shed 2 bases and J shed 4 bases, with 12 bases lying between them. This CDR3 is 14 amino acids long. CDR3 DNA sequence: TGTGCCAGCAGCTTATGGCAGGCAACCTATGGCTACACCTTC. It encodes CASSLWQATYGYTF. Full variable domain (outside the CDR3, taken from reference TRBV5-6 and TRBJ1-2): DAGVTQSPTHLIKTRGQQVTLRCSPKSGHDTVSWYQQALGQGPQFIFQYYEEEERQRGNFPDRFSGHQFPNYSSELNVNALLLGDSALYLCASSLWQATYGYTFGSGTRLTVV.

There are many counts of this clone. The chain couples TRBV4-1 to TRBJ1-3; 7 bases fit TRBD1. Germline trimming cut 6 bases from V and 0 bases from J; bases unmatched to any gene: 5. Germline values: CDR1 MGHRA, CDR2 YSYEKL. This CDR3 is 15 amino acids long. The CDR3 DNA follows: TGCGCCAGCAGGACGGACAGGAGCTCTGGAAACACCATATATTTT. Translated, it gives CASRTDRSSGNTIYF.

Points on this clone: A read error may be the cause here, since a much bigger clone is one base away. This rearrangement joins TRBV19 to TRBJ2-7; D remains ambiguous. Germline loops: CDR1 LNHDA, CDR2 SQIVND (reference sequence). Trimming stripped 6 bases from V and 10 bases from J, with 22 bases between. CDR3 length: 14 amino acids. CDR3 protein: CASSKTHGRQDQYF. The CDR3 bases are TGTGCCAGTAGCAAAACCCATGGGCGGCAAGATCAGTACTTC.

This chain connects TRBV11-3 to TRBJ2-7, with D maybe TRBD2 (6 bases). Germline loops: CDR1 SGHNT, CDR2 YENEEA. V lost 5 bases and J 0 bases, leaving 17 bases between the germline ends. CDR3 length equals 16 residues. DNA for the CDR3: TGTGCCAGCAGCCCAACCGTAGCGGTCAGCTCCTACGAGCAGTACTTC. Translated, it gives CASSPTVAVSSYEQYF.

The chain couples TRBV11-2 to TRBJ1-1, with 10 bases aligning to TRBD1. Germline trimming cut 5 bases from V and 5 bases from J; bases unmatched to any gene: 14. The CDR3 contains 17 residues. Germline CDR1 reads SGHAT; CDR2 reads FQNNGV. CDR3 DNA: TGTGCCAGCAGCCCCTTTGGGACAGGGGTGGTTGGGACTGAAGCTTTCTTT. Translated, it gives CASSPFGTGVVGTEAFF.

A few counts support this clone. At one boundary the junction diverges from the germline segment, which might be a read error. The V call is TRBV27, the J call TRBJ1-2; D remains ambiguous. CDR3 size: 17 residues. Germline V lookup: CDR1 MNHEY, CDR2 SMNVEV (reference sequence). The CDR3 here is CASSLSGSEGKYYGYTF. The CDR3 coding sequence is TGTGCGAGCAGTTTATCGGGCAGCGAAGGAAAGTACTATGGCTACACCTTC.

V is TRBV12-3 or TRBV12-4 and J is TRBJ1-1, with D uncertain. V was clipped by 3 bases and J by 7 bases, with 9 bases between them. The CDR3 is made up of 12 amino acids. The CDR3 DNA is TGTGCCAGCAGTTTTCGAGGGTTTGAAGCTTTCTTT. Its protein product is CASSFRGFEAFF.

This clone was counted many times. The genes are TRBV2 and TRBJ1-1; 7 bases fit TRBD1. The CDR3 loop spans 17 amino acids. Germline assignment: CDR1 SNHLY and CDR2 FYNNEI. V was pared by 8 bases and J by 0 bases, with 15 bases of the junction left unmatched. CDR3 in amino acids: CASGPGGGGRMNTEAFF. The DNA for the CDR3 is TGTGCCAGCGGGCCAGGGGGAGGGGGGAGAATGAACACTGAAGCTTTCTTT. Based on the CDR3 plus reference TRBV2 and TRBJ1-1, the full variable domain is EPEVTQTPSHQVTQMGQEVILRCVPISNHLYFYWYRQILGQKVEFLVSFYNNEISEKSEIFDDQFSVERPDGSNFTLKIRSTKLEDSAMYFCASGPGGGGRMNTEAFFGQGTRLTVV.

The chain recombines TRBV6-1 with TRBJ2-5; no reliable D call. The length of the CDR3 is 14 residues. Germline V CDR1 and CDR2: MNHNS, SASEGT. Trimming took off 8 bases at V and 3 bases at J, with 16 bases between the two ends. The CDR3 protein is CASCTVLTKETQYF. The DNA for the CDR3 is TGTGCCAGCTGCACGGTACTAACTAAAGAGACCCAGTACTTC.

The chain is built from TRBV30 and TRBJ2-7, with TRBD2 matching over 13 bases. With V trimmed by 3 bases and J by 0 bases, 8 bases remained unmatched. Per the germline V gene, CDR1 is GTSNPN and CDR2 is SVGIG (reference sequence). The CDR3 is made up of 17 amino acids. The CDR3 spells CAWSSGTSGKSSYEQYF. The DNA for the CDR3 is TGTGCCTGGAGCTCTGGGACTAGCGGGAAGAGCTCCTACGAGCAGTACTTC.

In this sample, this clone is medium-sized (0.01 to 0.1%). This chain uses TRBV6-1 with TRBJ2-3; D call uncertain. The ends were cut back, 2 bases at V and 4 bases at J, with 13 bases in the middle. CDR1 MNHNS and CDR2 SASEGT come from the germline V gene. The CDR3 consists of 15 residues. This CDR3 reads CASSESVSGADTQYF. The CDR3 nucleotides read TGTGCCAGCAGTGAAAGTGTCTCGGGCGCAGATACGCAGTATTTT.

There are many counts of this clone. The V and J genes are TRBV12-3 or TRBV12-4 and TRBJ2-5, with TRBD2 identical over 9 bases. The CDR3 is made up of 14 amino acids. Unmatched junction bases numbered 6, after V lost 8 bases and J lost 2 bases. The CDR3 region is CASHEAGGQETQYF. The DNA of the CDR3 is TGTGCCAGCCACGAGGCGGGAGGGCAAGAGACCCAGTACTTC.

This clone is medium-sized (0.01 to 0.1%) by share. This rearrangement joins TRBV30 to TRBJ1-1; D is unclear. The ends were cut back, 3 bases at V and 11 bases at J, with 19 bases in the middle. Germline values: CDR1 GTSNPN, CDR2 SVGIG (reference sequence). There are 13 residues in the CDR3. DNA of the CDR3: TGTGCCTGGAGCCCCGGGAGTGGGCGGCGGGCTTTCTTT. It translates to CAWSPGSGRRAFF.

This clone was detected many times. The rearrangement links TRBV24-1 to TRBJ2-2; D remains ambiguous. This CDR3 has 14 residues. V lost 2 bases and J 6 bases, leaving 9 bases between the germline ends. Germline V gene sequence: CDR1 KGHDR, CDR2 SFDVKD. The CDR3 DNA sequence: TGTGCCACCAGTGATTCCAACATCGCCGGGGAGCTGTTTTTT. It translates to CATSDSNIAGELFF.

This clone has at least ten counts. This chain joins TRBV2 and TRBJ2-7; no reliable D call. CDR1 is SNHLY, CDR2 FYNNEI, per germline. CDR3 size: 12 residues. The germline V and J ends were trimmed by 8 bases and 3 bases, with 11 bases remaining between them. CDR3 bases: TGTGCCAGCGCAGTCTCCTACTACGAGCAGTACTTC. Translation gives CASAVSYYEQYF.